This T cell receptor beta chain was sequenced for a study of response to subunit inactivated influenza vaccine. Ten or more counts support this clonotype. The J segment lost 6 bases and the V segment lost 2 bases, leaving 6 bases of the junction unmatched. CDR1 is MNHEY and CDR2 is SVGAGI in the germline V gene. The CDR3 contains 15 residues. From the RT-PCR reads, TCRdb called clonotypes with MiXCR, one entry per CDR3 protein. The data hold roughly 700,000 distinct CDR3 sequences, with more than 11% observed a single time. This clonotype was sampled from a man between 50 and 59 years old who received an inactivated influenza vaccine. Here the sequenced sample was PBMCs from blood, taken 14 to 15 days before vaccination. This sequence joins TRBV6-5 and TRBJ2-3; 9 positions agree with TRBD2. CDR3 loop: CASSYTAGGGDTQYF. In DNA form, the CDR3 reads TGTGCCAGCAGTTACACCGCGGGAGGGGGGGATACGCAGTATTTT.